These 26 T cell receptor beta chains were sequenced from one sample in a study of shared clonotypes between healthy human individuals (dated by TCRdb to 2018 to 2020). Library generation was performed with the immunoSEQ multiplex PCR assay. TCRdb obtained this table from immuneACCESS and retained in-frame rearrangements with V and J assigned. These tables miss some clones; where compared with another copy, unresolved V genes account for less than half of the shortfall, and the remainder is unexplained. This sample comprises 2 million to 2.5 million clones, 93% of them detected only once. Around 0.4% of the sample is in the top ten clones. Input material: naive CD4+ T cells from PBMCs. The label giving this sample's cell subset or site can be read as: CD45RA+ positively selected. The source is a man aged 18 to 29 in good health. Some clones in this sample may be carry-over from other donors' samples.

This chain connects TRBV28 to TRBJ2-4, with TRBD1 matching over 10 bases. The junction had 3 bases not matched to a gene; V was cut back by 8 bases and J by 2 bases. CDR1 is MDHEN and CDR2 is SYDVKM in the germline V gene. The CDR3 has 14 residues. CDR3 DNA sequence: TGTGCCAGCTGGGACAGGGGTACCAAAAACATTCAGTACTTC. This encodes CASWDRGTKNIQYF.

This clone was recorded once. V and J are TRBV6-6 and TRBJ1-1, with 7 positions matching TRBD1. This CDR3 comprises 13 residues. The V gene end was trimmed by 6 bases and the J gene end by 4 bases; junction bases not matched to a gene: 5. Germline V gives CDR1 MNHNY, CDR2 SVGAGI (reference sequence). The CDR3 loop reads CASSNGQATEAFF. CDR3 sequence (DNA): TGTGCCAGCAGCAACGGACAGGCCACTGAAGCTTTCTTT.

The chain is built from TRBV5-1 and TRBJ1-1; D remains ambiguous. Germline lookup yields CDR1 SGHRS and CDR2 YFSETQ. Trimming removed 4 bases from V and 4 bases from J, with 14 bases in between. The CDR3 length is 14 residues. In DNA, the CDR3 is TGCGCCAGCAGCGGTAACAAGGGAAGCACTGAAGCTTTCTTT. Protein product: CASSGNKGSTEAFF.

The chain employs TRBV11-3 and TRBJ2-7, with 8 bases matching TRBD2. J gave up 7 bases and V 2 bases, and 7 bases lay outside the gene matches. The germline gives CDR1 SGHNT, CDR2 YENEEA. The CDR3 is made up of 14 amino acids. Written as DNA, the CDR3 is TGTGCCAGCAGCTTATCCGGGAGGGCCGGGGAGCAGTACTTC. Its translation: CASSLSGRAGEQYF.

V is TRBV9 and J is TRBJ2-1; D is ambiguous. Between the trimmed V and J ends, which lost 0 bases and 2 bases, there was a span of 9 bases. CDR3 length: 15 amino acids. Germline-derived CDR1 and CDR2 are SGDLS and YYNGEE. CDR3 protein: CASSVDLETYNEQFF. CDR3 nucleotide sequence: TGTGCCAGCAGCGTAGACCTAGAGACCTACAATGAGCAGTTCTTC.

This clone appeared a single time. V and J are TRBV12-5 and TRBJ2-7, with 7 bases that match TRBD2. The CDR3 has 16 amino acids. Germline trimming cut 0 bases from V and 4 bases from J; bases unmatched to any gene: 9. CDR1 is LGHNT and CDR2 is FRNRAP in the germline V gene. The CDR3 DNA is TGTGCTAGTGGTTTGGTACGGGGAGGGGTAAGGTACGAGCAGTACTTC. This sequence encodes CASGLVRGGVRYEQYF.

For this clone: The sample has other DNA sequences that encode this CDR3 too. V gene TRBV5-1 combines with J gene TRBJ2-5, with D maybe TRBD2 (5 bases). Germline V gene lookup returns CDR1 SGHRS and CDR2 YFSETQ. The CDR3 sequence is 14 residues long. V dropped 0 bases and J dropped 5 bases, with 11 bases sitting between them. Written as DNA, the CDR3 is TGCGCCAGCAGCTTGGCCGGCGGAGGCGAGACCCAGTACTTC. Protein product: CASSLAGGGETQYF.

This chain uses TRBV18 with TRBJ2-3; D not certain. Germline assignment: CDR1 KGHSH and CDR2 LQKENI. The V end lost 1 base, the J end lost 5 bases, and 4 bases lay between the germline ends. The CDR3 consists of 12 residues. Here the CDR3 DNA reads TGTGCCAGCTCACCACTGAAAGATACGCAGTATTTT. It specifies CASSPLKDTQYF.

The V gene is TRBV7-3, the J gene TRBJ2-5; D not resolved. The V end lost 5 bases, the J end lost 2 bases, and 15 bases lay between the germline ends. The CDR3 has 15 residues. Germline CDR1 SGHTA, CDR2 FQGTGA. The CDR3, as DNA: TGTGCCAGCAGCGACACCCCGACACGGCAAGAGACCCAGTACTTC. Encoded protein: CASSDTPTRQETQYF.

The chain joins TRBV5-1 to TRBJ2-1; 15 positions agree with TRBD2. V was pared by 4 bases and J by 0 bases, with 11 bases of the junction left unmatched. This CDR3 is built from 20 residues. CDR1 and CDR2 from the germline V gene are SGHRS and YFSETQ. The CDR3 DNA reads as TGCGCCAGCAGCCGTGAACCGGGACTAGCGGGAGGAAGCTCCTACAATGAGCAGTTCTTC. Protein sequence: CASSREPGLAGGSSYNEQFF. Looking up the rest from reference TRBV5-1 and TRBJ2-1 gives the full variable domain: KAGVTQTPRYLIKTRGQQVTLSCSPISGHRSVSWYQQTPGQGLQFLFEYFSETQRNKGNFPGRFSGRQFSNSRSEMNVSTLELGDSALYLCASSREPGLAGGSSYNEQFFGPGTRLTVL.

The chain has TRBV5-4 and TRBJ2-5; possibly TRBD2 for D (6 bases). V lost 4 bases, J lost 2 bases, and 18 bases lay in between. The CDR3 has 16 amino acids. From germline, CDR1 is SGHNT and CDR2 YYREEE (reference sequence). The CDR3 reads CASSPMTVGTQETQYF. CDR3 DNA: TGTGCCAGCAGCCCAATGACAGTAGGGACTCAAGAGACCCAGTACTTC.

The chain carries TRBV2 and TRBJ2-3; D unresolved. The V end lost 3 bases, the J end lost 6 bases, and 10 bases lay between the germline ends. The germline V gene encodes CDR1 SNHLY and CDR2 FYNNEI. This CDR3 is 13 amino acids long. The CDR3 DNA follows: TGTGCCAGCAGTGACGGTTTAGGGGATACGCAGTATTTT. It translates to CASSDGLGDTQYF. The variable domain in full, with the rest retrieved from reference TRBV2 and TRBJ2-3, is EPEVTQTPSHQVTQMGQEVILRCVPISNHLYFYWYRQILGQKVEFLVSFYNNEISEKSEIFDDQFSVERPDGSNFTLKIRSTKLEDSAMYFCASSDGLGDTQYFGPGTRLTVL.

The rearrangement uses TRBV9 and TRBJ2-4; 12 nucleotides line up with TRBD2. CDR1 SGDLS and CDR2 YYNGEE come from the germline V gene. CDR3 length equals 17 residues. J gave up 9 bases and V 0 bases, and 10 bases lay outside the gene matches. The CDR3 nucleotides read TGTGCCAGCAGCGTAGCGTCTAGCGGGAGGGTGGAAGGCATTCAGTACTTC. Translation gives CASSVASSGRVEGIQYF.

This chain links TRBV12-5 with TRBJ2-3; 9 bases align to TRBD1. V shed 2 bases, J shed 6 bases, and the junction held 3 bases outside the gene matches. Germline V gene sequence: CDR1 LGHNT, CDR2 FRNRAP. CDR3 length: 14 residues. The CDR3 DNA reads TGTGCTAGTGGTTTGACAGGGGGCTGGGATACGCAGTATTTT. Residues: CASGLTGGWDTQYF.

The J gene is TRBJ1-2, the V gene TRBV6-1; D unclear. The V and J ends lost 3 bases and 8 bases respectively, with 10 bases between them. This CDR3 has 12 residues. CDR1 is MNHNS, CDR2 SASEGT, per germline. The chain's CDR3 is CASSDNGFGYTF. The CDR3 nucleotides are TGTGCCAGCAGTGATAACGGGTTCGGCTACACCTTC.

As for this clone: The same CDR3 arises from other DNA sequences in this sample as well. J is TRBJ2-1 and V is TRBV7-2; D not resolved. V lost 0 bases and J lost 0, with 6 bases in between. Germline CDR1 is SGHTA and CDR2 is FQGNSA. The CDR3 totals 15 residues. This chain's CDR3 is CASSLASNSYNEQFF. The CDR3 DNA is TGTGCCAGCAGCTTAGCGTCGAACTCCTACAATGAGCAGTTCTTC. The whole variable domain, filled in from reference TRBV7-2 and TRBJ2-1, reads GAGVSQSPSNKVTEKGKDVELRCDPISGHTALYWYRQSLGQGLEFLIYFQGNSAPDKSGLPSDRFSAERTGGSVSTLTIQRTQQEDSAVYLCASSLASNSYNEQFFGPGTRLTVL.

This clone was observed a single time. The chain has TRBV7-2 and TRBJ2-1; 14 bases align to TRBD2. The CDR3 runs 18 residues. In germline, CDR1 is SGHTA, CDR2 FQGNSA. Trimming cost V 5 bases and J 5 bases; bases outside gene matches: 11. The CDR3: CASSLYTGTSGRHNEQFF. The CDR3 DNA reads TGTGCCAGCAGCCTCTACACCGGGACTAGCGGGAGACACAATGAGCAGTTCTTC.

Only one count was recorded for this clone. The chain links TRBV5-6 to TRBJ1-1, with no clear D. V was trimmed by 4 bases and J by 11 bases, leaving 21 bases between them. CDR3 size: 14 residues. Germline assignment: CDR1 SGHDT and CDR2 YYEEEE. The CDR3 sequence: CASSLGRRALAAFF. CDR3 nucleotides: TGTGCCAGCAGCCTAGGTAGGCGGGCCCTGGCCGCTTTCTTT.

This clone appeared a few times. The rearrangement links TRBV28 to TRBJ1-1; D gene ambiguous. The CDR3 length is 11 residues. The germline V gene encodes CDR1 MDHEN and CDR2 SYDVKM. V was shortened by 5 bases and J by 10 bases, with 11 bases between the two germline ends. CDR3 sequence: CASSLSKRAFF. The DNA of the CDR3 is TGTGCCAGCAGTCTGTCGAAGAGAGCTTTCTTT.

Comment on this clone: Other DNA sequences in the sample encode the same CDR3. This chain uses TRBV7-9 with TRBJ1-1, with D unresolved. Germline CDR1 and CDR2: SEHNR and FQNEAQ (reference sequence). With 5 bases removed from V and 2 bases from J, the gap between germline ends came to 12 bases. The CDR3 extends over 14 amino acids. The CDR3 spells CASSLGQANTEAFF. For the CDR3, the DNA is TGTGCCAGCAGCCTTGGGCAGGCCAACACTGAAGCTTTCTTT.

The chain uses TRBV6-1 and TRBJ1-1, with D maybe TRBD1 (6 bases). The CDR3 runs 14 residues. Germline CDR1 is MNHNS and CDR2 is SASEGT. Trimming left V 5 bases short and J 4 bases short, with 14 bases between. CDR3 amino acids: CASSLFNRATEAFF. The CDR3 bases are TGTGCCAGCAGTTTATTTAACAGGGCCACTGAAGCTTTCTTT.

The rearrangement links TRBV6-1 to TRBJ2-4, with D unresolved. V lost 3 bases and J 0 bases, leaving 18 bases between the germline ends. This CDR3 spans 18 amino acids. Germline V lookup: CDR1 MNHNS, CDR2 SASEGT. The CDR3 DNA reads TGTGCCAGCAGTGAGGGGAAGCGCCCCTCACGAGCCAAAAACATTCAGTACTTC. Translating it yields CASSEGKRPSRAKNIQYF.

The chain employs TRBV30 and TRBJ2-7; a weak D match, TRBD1 (6 bases). Germline V gene sequence: CDR1 GTSNPN, CDR2 SVGIG (reference sequence). With 3 bases removed from V and 0 bases from J, the gap between germline ends came to 21 bases. The CDR3 totals 17 residues. CDR3 sequence (DNA): TGTGCCTGGAGCCGAATGATGGACAGCATTAGCTCCTACGAGCAGTACTTC. Translating it yields CAWSRMMDSISSYEQYF.

The chain carries TRBV5-1 and TRBJ1-2, with TRBD1 identical over 8 bases. The CDR3 has 15 amino acids. CDR1 is SGHRS and CDR2 is YFSETQ in the germline V gene. V was clipped by 2 bases and J by 8 bases; unmatched bases: 11. Written as DNA, the CDR3 is TGCGCCAGCAGCTTAGTGACAGGGGCTGAGCACGGCTACACCTTC. Encoded protein: CASSLVTGAEHGYTF. Complete variable domain (other parts from reference TRBV5-1 and TRBJ1-2): KAGVTQTPRYLIKTRGQQVTLSCSPISGHRSVSWYQQTPGQGLQFLFEYFSETQRNKGNFPGRFSGRQFSNSRSEMNVSTLELGDSALYLCASSLVTGAEHGYTFGSGTRLTVV.

This chain links TRBV28 with TRBJ2-1; D is possibly TRBD1 (5 bases). The germline V gene encodes CDR1 MDHEN and CDR2 SYDVKM. The CDR3 has 15 residues. Trimming stripped 4 bases from V and 4 bases from J, with 14 bases between. The CDR3 loop reads CASSWAQVKYNEQFF. DNA of the CDR3: TGTGCCAGCAGTTGGGCACAGGTGAAGTACAATGAGCAGTTCTTC. Complete variable domain (other parts from reference TRBV28 and TRBJ2-1): DVKVTQSSRYLVKRTGEKVFLECVQDMDHENMFWYRQDPGLGLRLIYFSYDVKMKEKGDIPEGYSVSREKKERFSLILESASTNQTSMYLCASSWAQVKYNEQFFGPGTRLTVL.

Details on this clone: This sample includes further DNA sequences coding for the same CDR3. The chain joins TRBV29-1 to TRBJ2-5; a possible D gene is TRBD2 (6 bases). V lost 6 bases and J lost 0, with 11 bases in between. This CDR3 is 13 amino acids long. Germline loops: CDR1 SQVTM, CDR2 ANQGSEA. The CDR3 DNA reads as TGCAGCGTGGCGGGACGGCACCAAGAGACCCAGTACTTC. Translating it yields CSVAGRHQETQYF.